Below, 26 T cell receptor beta chains from the same sample are listed, as sequenced in a study of shared clonotypes between healthy human individuals. Measured with immunoSEQ multiplex PCR; TCRdb has only the in-frame clones, and not every one. The sample comprises 330,000 or so clones, less than 75% of which are singletons, and 10% rests with the top ten. Material for sequencing was memory CD4+ T cells sorted from blood. As for subset: CD45RA-negative fraction. The receptors stem from a man aged 30 to 39 in good health.

This clone was counted a few times. This chain uses TRBV5-4 with TRBJ1-2; possibly TRBD1 for D (6 bases). The length of the CDR3 is 15 residues. Germline CDR1 SGHNT, CDR2 YYREEE (reference sequence). V gave up 0 bases and J gave up 4 bases, with 13 bases separating them. Written as DNA, the CDR3 is TGTGCCAGCAGCTTGGGTAAAGGGGGAAGCTATGGCTACACCTTC. Protein: CASSLGKGGSYGYTF. Full variable domain (outside the CDR3, taken from reference TRBV5-4 and TRBJ1-2): ETGVTQSPTHLIKTRGQQVTLRCSSQSGHNTVSWYQQALGQGPQFIFQYYREEENGRGNFPPRFSGLQFPNYSSELNVNALELDDSALYLCASSLGKGGSYGYTFGSGTRLTVV.

The chain uses TRBV11-2 and TRBJ2-1, with D possibly being TRBD2 (6 bases). Per germline, CDR1 SGHAT and CDR2 FQNNGV. The CDR3 consists of 15 residues. V was pared by 1 base and J by 5 bases, with 12 bases between. CDR3 sequence: CASSLVAVDNNEQFF. The CDR3 DNA sequence: TGTGCCAGCAGCTTAGTAGCGGTGGACAACAATGAGCAGTTCTTC.

The gene calls are TRBV14 and TRBJ1-2; D remains unclear. Trimming pared 4 bases from V and 8 bases from J, leaving 11 bases between. The CDR3 is made up of 12 amino acids. CDR1 SGHDN and CDR2 FVKESK come from the germline V gene. The CDR3 loop reads CASSPTPQGYTF. The CDR3 DNA sequence: TGTGCCAGCAGCCCTACCCCGCAGGGCTACACCTTC. The whole variable domain, remainder taken from reference TRBV14 and TRBJ1-2, is EAGVTQFPSHSVIEKGQTVTLRCDPISGHDNLYWYRRVMGKEIKFLLHFVKESKQDESGMPNNRFLAERTGGTYSTLKVQPAELEDSGVYFCASSPTPQGYTFGSGTRLTVV.

This clone was picked up a small number of times. This sequence joins TRBV25-1 and TRBJ2-6, with TRBD2 as a possible D gene (5 bases). V was trimmed by 4 bases and J by 1 base, leaving 11 bases between them. This CDR3 contains 16 residues. From germline, CDR1 is MGHDK and CDR2 SYGVNS. The CDR3 loop is CASSGWTGSGANVLTF. The CDR3 coding sequence is TGTGCCAGCAGTGGATGGACGGGGTCTGGGGCCAACGTCCTGACTTTC.

The V gene is TRBV5-1, the J gene TRBJ1-3; no definite D call. Trimming left V 0 bases short and J 4 bases short, with 14 bases between. This CDR3 spans 16 amino acids. Germline V gene data show CDR1 as SGHRS and CDR2 as YFSETQ. In DNA form, the CDR3 reads TGCGCCAGCAGCTTGGGACTCCTGACGGGAGGAAACACCATATATTTT. It yields the protein CASSLGLLTGGNTIYF.

This clone occurred a few times. This chain links TRBV28 with TRBJ2-2; D uncertain. CDR1 and CDR2 (germline): MDHEN, SYDVKM. The CDR3 extends over 18 amino acids. Trimming shortened V by 5 bases and J by 6 bases, and 25 bases separated the two germline ends. This CDR3 reads CASSPPTSLRAVAGELFF. The CDR3 DNA reads as TGTGCCAGCAGTCCCCCCACCTCTCTGCGTGCGGTGGCCGGGGAGCTGTTTTTT.

The chain is built from TRBV6-1 and TRBJ2-7, with a tentative D call TRBD2 (6 bases). This CDR3 contains 14 residues. Trimming left V 5 bases short and J 3 bases short, with 14 bases between. Germline CDR1 and CDR2: MNHNS and SASEGT. The CDR3 DNA reads as TGTGCCAGCAGTTATGGGGGTAGCGGCTACGAGCAGTACTTC. Translated: CASSYGGSGYEQYF.

The CDR3 DNA reads as TGCGCCAGCAGCAGCTACTCGGGACAGGGGGCGGGTGGCTACACCTTC. This encodes CASSSYSGQGAGGYTF. The chain joins TRBV4-3 to TRBJ1-2; 12 bases align to TRBD1. V lost 5 bases, J lost 7 bases, and 11 bases stayed unmatched. Germline CDR1 reads LGHNA; CDR2 reads YSLEER. CDR3 length equals 16 residues.

This clone was recorded at least ten times. This chain connects TRBV30 to TRBJ2-7, with D possibly being TRBD1 or TRBD2 (5 bases each). CDR3 length equals 16 residues. With 7 bases removed from V and 2 bases from J, the gap between germline ends came to 24 bases. Germline values: CDR1 GTSNPN, CDR2 SVGIG (reference sequence). CDR3 in DNA: TGTGCCTTAATTGGGGCGGGCGTTTTCGGGACCTACGAGCAGTACTTC. Encoded protein: CALIGAGVFGTYEQYF.

The chain recombines TRBV2 with TRBJ2-1; D is perhaps TRBD2 (6 bases). This CDR3 spans 14 amino acids. Germline values: CDR1 SNHLY, CDR2 FYNNEI. Trimming took off 9 bases at V and 6 bases at J, with 18 bases between the two ends. CDR3 in amino acids: CARGGAGTSNEQFF. For the CDR3, the DNA is TGTGCCAGGGGCGGTGCAGGGACTTCCAATGAGCAGTTCTTC.

Turning to this clone: Other nucleotide sequences in the sample specify the same CDR3. The V gene is TRBV20-1, the J gene TRBJ1-1; perhaps TRBD1 as D (5 bases). CDR3 length equals 11 residues. The germline CDR1 and CDR2 sequences are DFQATT and SNEGSKA (reference sequence). V was trimmed by 0 bases and J by 11 bases, leaving 10 bases between them. The CDR3 loop reads CSARDRAQAFF. The CDR3, as DNA: TGCAGTGCTAGAGACAGGGCACAGGCTTTCTTT.

This clone was observed a few times. The chain carries TRBV19 and TRBJ2-5, with unresolved D. In germline, CDR1 is LNHDA, CDR2 SQIVND (reference sequence). This CDR3 has 11 amino acids. V was trimmed by 3 bases and J by 7 bases, leaving 6 bases between them. The CDR3 region is CASSISGTQYF. DNA of the CDR3: TGTGCCAGTAGTATTAGTGGGACCCAGTACTTC.

V gene TRBV9 combines with J gene TRBJ2-3, with D possibly called TRBD1 or TRBD2 (5 bases each). CDR1 and CDR2 from the germline V gene are SGDLS and YYNGEE. This CDR3 is 15 amino acids long. The V end lost 2 bases, the J end lost 1 base, and 11 bases lay between the germline ends. The CDR3 is CASSVFGAGTDTQYF. The CDR3 bases are TGTGCCAGCAGCGTTTTCGGGGCTGGCACAGATACGCAGTATTTT.

This chain joins TRBV7-2 and TRBJ2-1; 8 nucleotides match TRBD2. The ends lost 1 base at V and 4 bases at J; junction bases unmatched: 9. The CDR3 consists of 17 residues. Germline lookup yields CDR1 SGHTA and CDR2 FQGNSA. The chain's CDR3 is CASSLVPSGFTYNEQFF. The CDR3 DNA follows: TGTGCCAGCAGCTTAGTTCCTAGCGGGTTTACGTACAATGAGCAGTTCTTC. The whole variable domain, filled in from reference TRBV7-2 and TRBJ2-1, reads GAGVSQSPSNKVTEKGKDVELRCDPISGHTALYWYRQSLGQGLEFLIYFQGNSAPDKSGLPSDRFSAERTGGSVSTLTIQRTQQEDSAVYLCASSLVPSGFTYNEQFFGPGTRLTVL.

Worth noting for this clone: The germline gene is not matched at one end of the junction; a read error may be the cause. This chain connects TRBV5-1 to TRBJ2-3, with TRBD2 matching 10 bases. Germline values: CDR1 SGHRS, CDR2 YFSETQ. The CDR3 is made up of 16 amino acids. This CDR3 is CAGSPGGLANTDTQYF. The CDR3 DNA is TGCGCCGGCAGCCCGGGGGGACTAGCGAACACAGATACGCAGTATTTT.

This clone turned up a few times. This chain joins TRBV30 and TRBJ1-1; D call uncertain. The V end lost 2 bases, the J end lost 1 base, and 8 bases lay between the germline ends. Germline V gene data show CDR1 as GTSNPN and CDR2 as SVGIG (reference sequence). The CDR3 length is 13 residues. CDR3 bases: TGTGCCTGGAGTCCCAAACGGAACACTGAAGCTTTCTTT. It codes for CAWSPKRNTEAFF.

This sequence joins TRBV5-1 and TRBJ2-1; TRBD2 matches 7 bases. Germline CDR1 is SGHRS and CDR2 is YFSETQ. V lost 1 base and J lost 4; bases outside the gene matches: 5. CDR3 length: 15 amino acids. Written as DNA, the CDR3 is TGCGCCAGCAGCTTGCTCCCAGCGGGATACAATGAGCAGTTCTTC. Its translation: CASSLLPAGYNEQFF. Full variable domain (remainder filled in from reference TRBV5-1 and TRBJ2-1): KAGVTQTPRYLIKTRGQQVTLSCSPISGHRSVSWYQQTPGQGLQFLFEYFSETQRNKGNFPGRFSGRQFSNSRSEMNVSTLELGDSALYLCASSLLPAGYNEQFFGPGTRLTVL.

This clone was counted many times. The rearrangement uses TRBV2 and TRBJ1-2, with TRBD1 identical over 8 bases. J gave up 8 bases and V 6 bases, and 11 bases lay outside the gene matches. This CDR3 spans 14 amino acids. CDR1 is SNHLY and CDR2 is FYNNEI in the germline V gene. CDR3 DNA sequence: TGTGCCAGCAGCGACACGGACAGGGTGGCAGGCTACACCTTC. It specifies CASSDTDRVAGYTF.

This clone was seen more than once but under ten times. The rearrangement joins TRBV15 to TRBJ2-3; D is unclear. CDR1 is LNHNV, CDR2 YYDKDF, per germline (reference sequence). This CDR3 comprises 16 residues. V was pared by 5 bases and J by 5 bases, with 20 bases between. The CDR3 is CATSDPGPPGGDTQYF. CDR3 DNA: TGTGCCACCAGCGACCCCGGGCCCCCAGGTGGAGATACGCAGTATTTT.

The chain employs TRBV7-8 and TRBJ2-5, with 11 bases lining up with TRBD2. The V and J ends lost 5 bases and 4 bases, in that order; junction bases with no gene match: 12. This CDR3 has 17 amino acids. CDR1 SGHVS and CDR2 FQNEAQ come from the germline V gene. DNA for the CDR3: TGTGCCAGCAGCCGAGGGACTAGCGGACCTCTCCGAGAGACCCAGTACTTC. It is translated as CASSRGTSGPLRETQYF.

The chain links TRBV14 to TRBJ2-1; 7 bases match TRBD1. CDR1 is SGHDN, CDR2 FVKESK, per germline. Trimming removed 3 bases from V and 6 bases from J; junction bases left unmatched: 14. The CDR3 consists of 17 residues. The CDR3 nucleotides read TGTGCCAGCAGCCAGCGGACAGGCTGGGGTGCGGGCAATGAGCAGTTCTTC. This sequence encodes CASSQRTGWGAGNEQFF.

The chain is built from TRBV27 and TRBJ1-2, with D maybe TRBD1 (5 bases). Germline V lookup: CDR1 MNHEY, CDR2 SMNVEV (reference sequence). V dropped 0 bases and J dropped 7 bases, with 12 bases sitting between them. This CDR3 is 14 amino acids long. CDR3 residues: CASSLSPGLGGYTF. In DNA form, the CDR3 reads TGTGCCAGCAGTTTATCACCAGGGCTCGGTGGCTACACCTTC.

Only one count was recorded for this clone. The gene calls are TRBV29-1 and TRBJ2-1, with 11 bases fitting TRBD1. V was clipped by 3 bases and J by 6 bases; unmatched bases: 7. Germline CDR1 SQVTM, CDR2 ANQGSEA. CDR3 size: 15 residues. This CDR3 is CSVDGRDRGSNEQFF. CDR3 coding DNA: TGCAGCGTTGACGGGCGGGACAGGGGGTCCAATGAGCAGTTCTTC.

V is TRBV2 and J is TRBJ2-5; 7 bases fit TRBD1. The V gene end was trimmed by 8 bases and the J gene end by 9 bases; junction bases not matched to a gene: 15. Per the germline V gene, CDR1 is SNHLY and CDR2 is FYNNEI. The CDR3 loop spans 14 amino acids. CDR3 sequence (DNA): TGTGCCAGCGCCATACAGGGGTCTTTTAAGGCCCAGTACTTC. This gives the protein CASAIQGSFKAQYF.

The CDR3 nucleotides are TGTGCCAGTAAGGACAGGGCGGTCCGCGGCGGGGAGCTGTTTTTT. Protein sequence: CASKDRAVRGGELFF. The J gene is TRBJ2-2, the V gene TRBV19; 8 bases fit TRBD1. The germline gives CDR1 LNHDA, CDR2 SQIVND (reference sequence). The trim removed 7 bases at V and 7 bases at J, leaving 11 bases unmatched. The CDR3 loop spans 15 amino acids.

This clone was picked up a small number of times. The genes are TRBV29-1 and TRBJ2-6; D gene unclear. Germline CDR1 and CDR2: SQVTM and ANQGSEA. The CDR3 runs 14 residues. V gave up 4 bases and J gave up 3 bases, with 10 bases separating them. The CDR3 coding sequence is TGCAGCGTTGCAGGAAAGTTTGGGGCCAACGTCCTGACTTTC. Encoded protein: CSVAGKFGANVLTF.